These T cell receptor beta chains were read from a single sample in a study of T cell responses to AZD1222 COVID-19 vaccine. Data came from immunoSEQ multiplex PCR; TCRdb stores just in-frame clones and leaves some out. Of 120,000 or so clones in the sample, roughly 85% were seen once. Material: peripheral blood, obtained on day 0 of AZD1222 vaccination. All receptors derive from an adult in good health. Both conserved end residues are part of each CDR3. D genes are given only for firm matches. Part of the rows lack a size; the others show once, few, many or a class for expanded clones.

J gene | clone size | D gene | V gene | CDR3 DNA | CDR3 protein
TRBJ2-5 | . | . | TRBV4-2 | TGTGCCAGCAGCGAATGGCGGGGAGCGGGCGGCTACCAAGAGACCCAGTACTTC | CASSEWRGAGGYQETQYF
TRBJ1-1 | once | . | TRBV7-9 | TGTGCCAGCAGCCCCCGGGGGTCGCAGGGCGGGGCTTTCTTT | CASSPRGSQGGAFF
TRBJ2-2 | . | TRBD2 | TRBV19 | TGTGCCAGTAGTCTAGCGGGAGGAGTCACCGGGGAGCTGTTTTTT | CASSLAGGVTGELFF
TRBJ2-1 | . | TRBD2 | TRBV3-1/TRBV3-2 | TGTGCCAGCAGCCCAGACAAAACTAGCGGCCATTACAATGAGCAGTTCTTC | CASSPDKTSGHYNEQFF
TRBJ1-2 | once | . | TRBV18 | TGTGCCAGCTCACCTGAGACCACAGGGTCAAACTATGGCTACACCTTC | CASSPETTGSNYGYTF
TRBJ1-2 | . | TRBD1 | TRBV5-1 | TGCGCCAGCAGTCTGGACAGGAACTATGGCTACACCTTC | CASSLDRNYGYTF
TRBJ1-1 | . | TRBD1 | TRBV27 | TGTGCCAGCAGTAGTACAAGGACAGGGGGGAACACTGAAGCTTTCTTT | CASSSTRTGGNTEAFF
TRBJ1-1 | . | . | TRBV24-1 | TGTGCCACCAGGAACGCGGACAGTTACACTGAAGCTTTCTTT | CATRNADSYTEAFF
TRBJ2-5 | . | TRBD2 | TRBV6-6 | TGTGCCAGCAGAGACCCCGGGACTACACAGACCCAGTACTTC | CASRDPGTTQTQYF
TRBJ1-1 | . | TRBD1 | TRBV6-5 | TGTGCCGTACGGGACAGGGGGCGGACTGAAGCTTTCTTT | CAVRDRGRTEAFF
TRBJ2-7 | . | TRBD1 | TRBV5-1 | TGCGCCAGCAGCTTGGCCTGGACAGGGGAATACGAGCAGTACTTC | CASSLAWTGEYEQYF
TRBJ1-2 | . | . | TRBV18 | TGTGCCAGCTCACCAAGGGCGTACGGTGCGGCCGACTATGGCTACACCTTC | CASSPRAYGAADYGYTF
TRBJ1-1 | . | . | TRBV3-1/TRBV3-2 | TGTGCCAGCAGCCAAGTTCCCCGCCACACTGAAGCTTTCTTT | CASSQVPRHTEAFF
TRBJ1-2 | . | TRBD1 | TRBV7-8 | TGTGCCAGCAGCTGGGACAGGGGAAAGGGTGGCTACACCTTC | CASSWDRGKGGYTF
TRBJ2-1 | . | . | TRBV2 | TGTGCCAGCAGTGACACTAGCCACTACAATGAGCAGTTCTTC | CASSDTSHYNEQFF
TRBJ1-4 | . | . | TRBV21-1 | TGTGCCAGCAGCAGTACTCTCCGTGGGTCGGGAGGGAGTGAAAAACTGTTTTTT | CASSSTLRGSGGSEKLFF
TRBJ2-2 | . | . | TRBV6-4 | TGTGCCAGCAAGCCACTAGCTTACACCGGGGAGCTGTTTTTT | CASKPLAYTGELFF
TRBJ1-6 | . | TRBD1 | TRBV5-6 | TGTGCCAGCAGTTCCGGACAGGGGGCAAGATATTCACCCCTCCACTTT | CASSSGQGARYSPLHF
TRBJ2-1 | . | TRBD2 | TRBV29-1 | TGCAGCGTTGAAGTTTACCAGCGGGAGTTTGATGAGCAGTTCTTC | CSVEVYQREFDEQFF
TRBJ1-1 | . | TRBD1 | TRBV6-5 | TGTGCCAGCAGCCGCCAGGGGGCTCGTGGCACTGAAGCTTTCTTT | CASSRQGARGTEAFF
TRBJ2-7 | . | . | TRBV18 | TGTGCCAGCTCAACCACCGGACTAAGCGGACCCGCCGGCGAGCAGTACTTC | CASSTTGLSGPAGEQYF
TRBJ2-3 | once | . | TRBV20-1 | TGCAGTGCTAGAGGTGGGGGAGCGCAGTATTTT | CSARGGGAQYF
TRBJ2-3 | . | . | TRBV7-5 | TGTGCCAGAAGCTTTTGGATTGGGGTAGCCGCAGATACGCAGTATTTT | CARSFWIGVAADTQYF
TRBJ2-7 | . | TRBD1 | TRBV7-9 | TGTGCCAGCACTGGTATGACAGGGTCCTACGAGCAGTACTTC | CASTGMTGSYEQYF
TRBJ2-7 | . | TRBD2 | TRBV7-2 | TGTGCCAGCAGCTTGAGAGGCGGCCTAGCGGGGCGCGAGCAGTACTTC | CASSLRGGLAGREQYF
TRBJ2-7 | . | TRBD1 | TRBV7-9 | TGTGCCAGCAGCTTCCGGGACAGCCGGTACGAGCAGTACTTC | CASSFRDSRYEQYF
TRBJ2-7 | . | . | TRBV29-1 | TGCAGCGTTGAAGTAAGCGGCCCTCTAGGGATACAGTACTTC | CSVEVSGPLGIQYF
TRBJ1-2 | . | . | TRBV5-5 | TGTGCCAGCAGATCTCAGGGAGATTATGGCTACACCTTC | CASRSQGDYGYTF
TRBJ1-5 | . | TRBD1 | TRBV5-6 | TGTGCCAGCAGCCTTGGTCCCTCACAGGGGAGCAATCAGCCCCAGCATTTT | CASSLGPSQGSNQPQHF
TRBJ1-2 | . | TRBD1 | TRBV6-2/TRBV6-3 | TGTGCCAGCAGTTTGGGGACAGGGTGGAAAGATGGCTACACCTTC | CASSLGTGWKDGYTF
TRBJ1-4 | . | . | TRBV7-8 | TGTGCCAGCAGCCTTCAGACACTTTCTAGGGAAAAACTGTTTTTT | CASSLQTLSREKLFF
TRBJ2-7 | . | . | TRBV6-5 | TGTGCCAGCCGGGGCAGCCTCTACGAGCAGTACTTC | CASRGSLYEQYF
TRBJ1-6 | . | TRBD1 | TRBV5-4 | TGTGCCAGCAGCCTGGACAGGGGAATTGGAGGGTCACCCCTCCACTTT | CASSLDRGIGGSPLHF
TRBJ1-2 | once | . | TRBV7-3 | TGTGCCAGCAGCTTAACCCCGGGGGCGGATGGCTACACCTTC | CASSLTPGADGYTF
TRBJ1-2 | . | . | TRBV11-2 | TGTGCCAGCAGCCCGGACAGTCTCTATGGCTACACCTTC | CASSPDSLYGYTF
TRBJ1-3 | . | . | TRBV6-5 | TGTGCCAGCAGTTACTCAGGACCGCCTGGAAACACCATATATTTT | CASSYSGPPGNTIYF
TRBJ1-2 | once | . | TRBV5-1 | TGCGCCAGCAGCTTGGAAAGTCTATTCGGCTACACCTTC | CASSLESLFGYTF
TRBJ1-5 | . | . | TRBV25-1 | TGTGCCAGCAGTGAAGCCAGGGGAAACCAGCCCCAGCATTTT | CASSEARGNQPQHF
TRBJ2-2 | . | . | TRBV27 | TGTGCCAGCAGTCCTCGGTACACCGGGGAGCTGTTTTTT | CASSPRYTGELFF
TRBJ1-3 | . | . | TRBV10-2 | TGCGCCAGCAGTGATCCCGGACGGACCTCTGGAAACACCATATATTTT | CASSDPGRTSGNTIYF
TRBJ2-7 | . | . | TRBV4-1 | TGCGCCAGCAGCCAAGAAATCTGGGGGCGGGTCATGGAGCAGTACTTC | CASSQEIWGRVMEQYF
TRBJ1-1 | . | . | TRBV7-3 | TGTGCCAGCAGCATAGGAGGGTCGGCTGAAGCTTTCTTT | CASSIGGSAEAFF
TRBJ2-2 | . | . | TRBV7-3 | TGTGCCAGCAGCCCCCGAGACTTTAAAACGGGGCCGAACACCGGGGAGCTGTTTTTT | CASSPRDFKTGPNTGELFF
TRBJ1-5 | . | . | TRBV7-8 | TGTGCCAGCAGCTTAGAGGGGGTTAGCAATCAGCCCCAGCATTTT | CASSLEGVSNQPQHF
TRBJ2-7 | . | . | TRBV3-1/TRBV3-2 | TGTGCCAGCAGCCTGTACTCCAGGGAGAACTCCTACGAGCAGTACTTC | CASSLYSRENSYEQYF
TRBJ2-1 | . | . | TRBV11-3 | TGTGCCAGCAGATACGGGGGCTGGTCGTATGAGCAGTTCTTC | CASRYGGWSYEQFF